These T cell receptor beta chains were read from a single sample in a study of cytotoxic CD8 clonotypes in ibrutinib-treated CLL. Sequencing used immunoSEQ multiplex PCR; TCRdb keeps in-frame clones, though not all of them. The sample has about 300,000 clones; around 77% are singletons. The material was PBMCs, obtained at disease progression, from a patient treated with ibrutinib. The origin of the receptors is a human donor with chronic lymphocytic leukemia. Each CDR3 is given with its conserved first and last residue. A D gene is named only where the DNA matches it firmly. Rows give clone size only sometimes, using once, few, many, or a class for an expanded clone.

size,D,J,V,CDR3,DNA
.,.,TRBJ1-3,TRBV5-1,CASSLASPTSGNTIYF,TGCGCCAGCAGCTTGGCCAGCCCTACCTCTGGAAACACCATATATTTT
.,.,TRBJ2-1,TRBV29-1,CSVQTKGSYNEQFF,TGCAGCGTTCAGACTAAGGGGTCCTACAATGAGCAGTTCTTC
.,TRBD1,TRBJ2-2,TRBV10-3,CAISYQGANTGELFF,TGTGCCATCAGCTATCAGGGGGCGAACACCGGGGAGCTGTTTTTT
.,TRBD2,TRBJ2-7,TRBV29-1,CSVHSGSSYEQYF,TGCAGCGTTCATAGCGGGAGCTCCTACGAGCAGTACTTC
.,.,TRBJ2-7,TRBV7-2,CASSFRDRGRSEQYF,TGTGCCAGCAGCTTCCGGGACCGGGGCCGTTCCGAGCAGTACTTC
.,.,TRBJ1-1,TRBV5-1,CASSLRSSDTEAFF,TGCGCCAGCAGCTTGCGATCCTCGGACACTGAAGCTTTCTTT
.,.,TRBJ2-3,TRBV4-3,CASSQDGLLQVGDTQYF,TGCGCCAGCAGCCAAGATGGACTCCTCCAGGTAGGAGATACGCAGTATTTT
.,.,TRBJ2-7,TRBV6-5,CASSFPSGFGYEQYF,TGTGCCAGCAGTTTCCCCTCGGGCTTTGGGTACGAGCAGTACTTC
.,.,TRBJ1-2,TRBV19,CASSIMGNYGYTF,TGTGCCAGTAGTATAATGGGTAACTATGGCTACACCTTC
.,TRBD1,TRBJ2-7,TRBV13,CASSSTGQGPHEQYF,TGTGCCAGCAGCTCCACGGGACAGGGTCCCCACGAGCAGTACTTC
.,.,TRBJ2-7,TRBV6-6,CASSYSFLRYF,TGTGCCAGCAGTTACTCATTCCTAAGGTACTTC
.,TRBD2,TRBJ2-7,TRBV2,CASTMTSGTSYEQYF,TGTGCCAGCACCATGACTAGCGGGACTTCCTACGAGCAGTACTTC
few,.,TRBJ1-1,TRBV12-5,CASGLVLSQEAFF,TGTGCTAGTGGTTTGGTACTAAGTCAGGAAGCTTTCTTT
.,TRBD2,TRBJ2-7,TRBV9,CASSPVGTSGSYEQYF,TGTGCCAGCAGCCCAGTGGGGACTAGCGGCTCTTACGAGCAGTACTTC
.,.,TRBJ2-1,TRBV6-1,CASSEVGSLSYNEQFF,TGTGCCAGCAGTGAAGTCGGGTCCCTCTCCTACAATGAGCAGTTCTTC
.,.,TRBJ2-3,TRBV6-4,CASSEVGASTDTQYF,TGTGCCAGCAGTGAGGTGGGGGCCTCCACAGATACGCAGTATTTT
few,TRBD1,TRBJ1-4,TRBV5-6,CASSLRSGTANEKLFF,TGTGCCAGCAGCTTGAGGTCTGGGACAGCAAATGAAAAACTGTTTTTT
.,TRBD1,TRBJ1-2,TRBV7-9,CASSSTGGAAGYTF,TGTGCCAGCAGCTCGACAGGGGGCGCGGCTGGCTACACCTTC
.,.,TRBJ2-6,TRBV15,CATSRDQLRLSGANVLTF,TGTGCCACCAGCAGAGACCAGCTACGCCTCTCTGGGGCCAACGTCCTGACTTTC
.,TRBD1,TRBJ1-1,TRBV2,CASSASTGGTEAFF,TGTGCCAGCTCCGCCTCCACAGGGGGTACTGAAGCTTTCTTT
few,.,TRBJ1-2,TRBV9,CASSVATAELYGYTF,TGTGCCAGCAGCGTAGCTACGGCGGAGCTCTATGGCTACACCTTC
.,TRBD1,TRBJ1-2,TRBV9,CASSTRTGYTF,TGTGCCAGCAGCACCCGGACAGGGTACACCTTC